This T cell receptor beta chain was identified in a study of shared clonotypes between healthy human individuals. Each cell subset's genomic DNA was divided evenly among several immunoSEQ plates. PCR replicates performed on unsorted PBMC used around 0.3 ug DNA, 30,000 or so T cell genomes. Libraries were prepared by immunoSEQ multiplex PCR; TCRdb keeps only in-frame clonotypes and omits some of them. The data show hundreds of thousands of clones, around three quarters seen once. Unsorted samples used about 90 million PBMCs for genomic DNA. This CDR3 has 14 amino acids. Germline assignment: CDR1 SGHNT and CDR2 YYREEE (reference sequence). V gave up 3 bases and J gave up 7 bases, with 13 bases separating them.

The source of this sequence is a woman aged 40 to 50 in good health. Some clones in this sample may be carry-over from other donors' samples. The sample consisted of PBMCs. The V call is TRBV5-4, the J call TRBJ1-4; a possible D gene is TRBD1 (6 bases). The CDR3 DNA is TGTGCCAGCAGCTCCCGGGACACTGGTGAAAAACTGTTTTTT. As protein: CASSSRDTGEKLFF.